This T cell receptor beta chain was retrieved from a study of regulatory T cells in long-lasting Graves disease (dated by TCRdb to the early 2020s). With respect to the entire study: Patients with newly diagnosed Graves' disease had been on antithyroid drugs for under 3 months. This study used TCR sequencing and RNA sequencing of peripheral blood to compare persistent Graves' disease patients against newly diagnosed Graves' disease patients. The study was conducted in China and was registered as a clinical trial. A total of 33 samples underwent TCR sequencing, from roughly 13 patients with persistent Graves' disease and 20 or so patients with newly diagnosed Graves' disease.

The receptor library was made with multiplex PCR. Sequencing used an Illumina HiSeq 4000. To build TCR beta libraries, CDR3 regions were amplified by Arm-PCR using iRepertoire HTBI primers. PCR products were gel purified before sequencing. Per the authors' processing: A total of under 80 TRBV and approximately 15 TRBJ segments were identified across samples and were used for gene usage analysis of CDR3 amino acid clonotypes. Filtered high-quality paired reads were merged into contigs using COPE and FqMerger. BLAST was used to align contigs to IMGT TRBV, TRBD and TRBJ reference genes, with CDR3 defined following IMGT. Any clonotype with a frequency above 0.1% was classified as a highly expanded clone. Shannon entropy served as the measure of repertoire diversity, while the Gini coefficient captured V-J evenness. A clonotype found in more than one individual was treated as public. TCRdb ran its own pipeline on the public reads, namely fastp trimming at Q25 and MiXCR clone calling, and kept in-frame beta chains. Rows matching on CDR3 protein sequence are summarized as one entry with the most common DNA and genes. These V and J calls derive from TCRdb rather than the authors' analysis. Recorded for this sample are over 350,000 distinct CDR3 sequences; about 15% of them occurred a single time. The ten largest clones represent over 15% of the sample.

Reading the label with the study, this specimen's time point is: newly diagnosed GD, antithyroid drugs for less than 3 months. For both TCR sequencing and RNA sequencing, RNA was extracted from PBMCs in TRIzol. Graves' disease was diagnosed according to American Thyroid Association guidelines. Recruitment of patients was carried out at an endocrinology department in Xi'an, China. Each patient gave about 9.1 milliliters of peripheral blood, collected in an EDTA anticoagulant tube. PBMCs were isolated by Ficoll Paque Plus density gradient separation without further T cell sorting. An Agilent 2100 Bioanalyzer and agarose gel were used to assess RNA quality, and a NanoDrop 2000 was used to measure RNA concentration. V trim: 5 bases; J trim: 2 bases; unmatched bases: 7. Via the germline V gene, CDR1 is SNHLY and CDR2 FYNNEI. The CDR3 goes from the cysteine to the phenylalanine over 15 residues. The sequence is cut down to CDR3 DNA, 45 bases in frame from base 1.

This clonotype came up many times. The antigen it binds to is not known. The sample holds no much larger clone one base away, and base qualities are not on file. Results and caveats for the whole study, not just this receptor: Patients with persistent disease shared more public clonotypes (about 2,900) than newly diagnosed patients did (approximately 1,000). Lower TCR Shannon entropy and fewer highly expanded clones were observed in persistent Graves' disease patients than in newly diagnosed patients, which suggested clonal expansion. The study examined only peripheral blood because the primary lesion, thyroid tissue, could not be accessed. Only the TCR beta chain was sequenced and analyzed. The small sample size was acknowledged by the authors as a limitation that may reduce accuracy. Preferential use of TRBV28, TRBJ1-2 and TRBJ2-5 was observed in persistent disease, whereas TRBV20-1 and TRBJ2-1 were favored in newly diagnosed disease.

The same sample was also used in a study of T cells in Graves' hyperthyroidism and ophthalmopathy. In that second paper, the authors write: Graves' hyperthyroidism was defined as stable when no progression to ophthalmopathy occurred over 18 months of follow-up. The hyperthyroidism patients were between 18 and 65 years old and newly diagnosed, with a disease duration of less than 2 months. Patients with uncontrolled infections, other autoimmune diseases, pregnancy or lactation were excluded. Diagnoses were established on the basis of clinical symptoms, serum thyroxine and TRAb, thyroid ultrasound, and orbital computed tomography. The TCR CDR3 was subjected to a first round of RT-PCR using the HTBI primer set and the Qiagen OneStep RT-PCR kit. Most expanded thyroid clonotypes (frequency above 0.001) were also found in blood, which suggests that blood repertoires may mirror thyroid immune responses. In cross-validation, a model built on a 13 V-J signature told ophthalmopathy apart from stable hyperthyroidism with under 90% sensitivity and around 83% specificity, and in testing the same model reached 80%/75%. In validation, progression to ophthalmopathy was predicted by the model with about 70% sensitivity and 72% to 85% specificity, a median of about 6.8 months before onset. A discovery cohort of roughly 96 patients, 43 with Graves' ophthalmopathy and about 58 with stable Graves' hyperthyroidism, was used to find distinguishing TCR V-J signatures. Prospective prediction of ophthalmopathy was tested in an independent validation cohort consisting of roughly 20 hyperthyroidism patients and about 17 patients who later progressed to ophthalmopathy. The approximately 90 discovery patients were randomly split 7:3 into training and test sets. The study also compared thyroid tissue and blood T-cell repertoires from over 5 Graves' hyperthyroidism patients. After sampling, hyperthyroidism patients received methimazole starting at 30 mg daily, and ophthalmopathy patients received high-dose intravenous methylprednisolone. Libraries were constructed in a second round of multiplex PCR, after which size selection and purification were performed. Libraries were sequenced paired-end with 100 bp reads on an Illumina HiSeq2000. Raw data were processed with SOAPnuke, discarding reads with adapters, uncalled bases, mean Phred below 15, or no exact constant-primer or identifier match. COPE v1.2.5 was used to merge the high-quality paired reads, and each unique nucleotide sequence was defined as a clonotype. MiTCR v1.1 was used to align clonotypes to the IMGT TRBV, TRBD and TRBJ reference segments. The analysis was restricted to V-J combinations with a frequency above 0.0001, which together covered 99.2% of the repertoires. The TCS score was defined as the ratio of F50 (clonal expansion) to E x V (chaos), calculated using BLOSUM62-based TCRdist between CDR3 peptides within each V-J. Welch's t-statistics and random forest reduced several hundred V-J features to roughly 13, which were used in a naive Bayes classifier (R e1071). Sample size was not statistically predetermined, and investigators were not blinded to group allocation. The paper describes TCR Vbeta CDR3 sequencing of 140 or so peripheral blood samples, made up of 43 ophthalmopathy patients, 70 to 75 hyperthyroidism patients and roughly 17 progressor patients.

The receptor chain draws on TRBV2 and TRBJ2-7; TRBD1 matches 9 bases in the middle. The sequence was collected from a woman in her 50s with Graves disease. Donor details come from another sample of the same person, matched by shared clones. This material consisted of peripheral blood mononuclear cells (PBMCs), taken at new diagnosis, from a patient treated with antithyroid drugs. The CDR3 corresponds to CASSYATGGTYEQYF. The sequenced DNA: TGTGCCAGCAGTTACGCGACAGGGGGAACCTACGAGCAGTACTTC.